This passage covers 15 T cell receptor beta chains from one sample sequenced in a study of blood T cell repertoires in COVID-19. Only in-frame clones appear in the TCRdb table, and some are missing; sequencing was by immunoSEQ multiplex PCR. Here the sample spans about 160,000 clones, about 85% being singletons. The sample taken for sequencing was peripheral blood. The receptors derive from a man in his forties with acute or convalescent COVID-19.

The rearrangement links TRBV3-1 (or the pseudogene TRBV3-2) to TRBJ1-2; the D is unclear. V lost 0 bases, J lost 7 bases, and 6 bases lay in between. This CDR3 is 12 amino acids long. Per the germline V gene, CDR1 is LGHDT and CDR2 is YNNKEL (reference sequence). The CDR3 here is CASSQDTGGYTF. The CDR3 region has the DNA TGTGCCAGCAGCCAAGATACCGGTGGCTACACCTTC.

This chain uses TRBV5-4 with TRBJ1-2; D remains unclear. CDR1 SGHNT and CDR2 YYREEE come from the germline V gene (reference sequence). This CDR3 is built from 15 residues. V lost 3 bases to trimming and J lost 3 bases, with 15 bases between them. The CDR3 DNA sequence: TGTGCCAGCAGCTCGACAACCTGGTCTTACTATGGCTACACCTTC. It is translated as CASSSTTWSYYGYTF.

V gene TRBV6-5 combines with J gene TRBJ2-3; tentatively, D is TRBD2 (6 bases). CDR3 length equals 16 residues. Trimming shortened V by 3 bases and J by 6 bases, and 19 bases separated the two germline ends. CDR1 and CDR2 from the germline V gene are MNHEY and SVGAGI. This chain's CDR3 is CASSYFVGGQRDTQYF. The CDR3 coding sequence is TGTGCCAGCAGTTATTTTGTCGGAGGGCAGAGGGATACGCAGTATTTT.

The chain is built from TRBV15 and TRBJ1-4; D possibly corresponds to TRBD1 (5 bases). Germline V gene data show CDR1 as LNHNV and CDR2 as YYDKDF (reference sequence). The CDR3 consists of 16 residues. V was clipped by 3 bases and J by 5 bases, with 16 bases between them. The chain's CDR3 is CATSSSRRRGNEKLFF. CDR3 DNA: TGTGCCACCAGCAGTTCCAGGAGGAGGGGAAATGAAAAACTGTTTTTT. Supplemented by reference TRBV15 and TRBJ1-4, the full variable domain reads DAMVIQNPRYQVTQFGKPVTLSCSQTLNHNVMYWYQQKSSQAPKLLFHYYDKDFNNEADTPDNFQSRRPNTSFCFLDIRSPGLGDTAMYLCATSSSRRRGNEKLFFGSGTQLSVL.

The V call is TRBV30, the J call TRBJ1-5; the D gene is possibly TRBD1 (5 bases). This CDR3 has 13 amino acids. Germline V gene data show CDR1 as GTSNPN and CDR2 as SVGIG (reference sequence). Trimming took 5 bases from V and 4 from J, leaving 12 bases between them. CDR3 DNA: TGTGCCTGGGCGGGGGAACGTAATCAGCCCCAGCATTTT. Translated: CAWAGERNQPQHF.

The rearrangement links TRBV5-4 to TRBJ1-1; D is unclear. V was trimmed by 0 bases and J by 5 bases, leaving 11 bases between them. The CDR3 consists of 14 residues. Germline V gene data show CDR1 as SGHNT and CDR2 as YYREEE (reference sequence). DNA for the CDR3: TGTGCCAGCAGCTTGGTAGGAGTGCCTACTGAAGCTTTCTTT. Its translation: CASSLVGVPTEAFF. Looking up the rest from reference TRBV5-4 and TRBJ1-1 gives the full variable domain: ETGVTQSPTHLIKTRGQQVTLRCSSQSGHNTVSWYQQALGQGPQFIFQYYREEENGRGNFPPRFSGLQFPNYSSELNVNALELDDSALYLCASSLVGVPTEAFFGQGTRLTVV.

The V gene is TRBV18, the J gene TRBJ2-2; 8 bases match TRBD1. The CDR3 contains 17 residues. J was trimmed by 4 bases and V by 0 bases; bases with no gene match: 7. Germline loops: CDR1 KGHSH, CDR2 LQKENI. CDR3: CASSPPPPGGATGELFF. The DNA for the CDR3 is TGTGCCAGCTCACCACCCCCCCCAGGGGGCGCCACCGGGGAGCTGTTTTTT.

The chain carries TRBV19 and TRBJ1-6; 12 positions agree with TRBD1. With V trimmed by 2 bases and J by 11 bases, 7 bases remained unmatched. Germline V CDR1 and CDR2: LNHDA, SQIVND (reference sequence). The CDR3 has 16 amino acids. The CDR3 region has the DNA TGTGCCAGTAGTATACAGAGGGGACAGGGGGCGGCACCCCTCCACTTT. As protein: CASSIQRGQGAAPLHF.

This chain joins TRBV4-2 and TRBJ1-1, with 7 bases aligning to TRBD1. Germline trimming cut 1 base from V and 3 bases from J; bases unmatched to any gene: 8. Germline CDR1 LGHNA, CDR2 YNFKEQ. The CDR3 runs 16 residues. The CDR3 nucleotides are TGTGCCAGCAGCCAAGGCACCGACAGGGAGGACACTGAAGCTTTCTTT. Amino acid sequence: CASSQGTDREDTEAFF.

The rearrangement links TRBV19 to TRBJ1-5; D is perhaps TRBD1 (5 bases). V was shortened by 5 bases and J by 4 bases, with 12 bases between the two germline ends. The CDR3 is made up of 14 amino acids. The germline CDR1 and CDR2 sequences are LNHDA and SQIVND (reference sequence). CDR3 sequence (DNA): TGTGCCAGTAGTGTAAACCGGGGGAATCAGCCCCAGCATTTT. Translation: CASSVNRGNQPQHF.

This clone has a count of ten or more. The rearrangement links TRBV6-1 to TRBJ1-2; D gene unclear. This CDR3 has 12 residues. Per germline, CDR1 MNHNS and CDR2 SASEGT. Trimming stripped 3 bases from V and 4 bases from J, with 6 bases between. CDR3 protein: CASSDEGYGYTF. The CDR3 nucleotides read TGTGCCAGCAGTGACGAGGGCTATGGCTACACCTTC.

The V and J genes are TRBV21-1 and TRBJ2-7; TRBD2, the table's D call, was not compared with the DNA. TRBV21-1 corresponds to a pseudogene. The CDR3 loop spans 17 amino acids. CDR3 in DNA: TGTGCCAGCAGCAAAGGTCCCGGGGGGCGCTCCCCCCGCGAGCAGTACTTC. Encoded protein: CASSKGPGGRSPREQYF.

The rearrangement links TRBV18 to TRBJ2-7; the match to TRBD1 covers 10 bases. CDR1 is KGHSH, CDR2 LQKENI, per germline. The CDR3 is 13 amino acids. V dropped 8 bases and J dropped 7; count of bases not matched to a gene: 8. The CDR3 here is CASAGTGAGEQYF. The CDR3 nucleotides read TGTGCCAGCGCCGGGACAGGGGCGGGTGAGCAGTACTTC.

The chain couples TRBV11-2 to TRBJ2-7, with a possible D match to TRBD1 (6 bases). Germline CDR1 reads SGHAT; CDR2 reads FQNNGV. This CDR3 has 13 residues. V was cut by 5 bases and J by 6 bases, with 14 bases left in between. DNA for the CDR3: TGTGCCAGCAGCCCGAAGACAGGAACCGAGCAGTACTTC. Amino acids: CASSPKTGTEQYF.

V and J are TRBV29-1 and TRBJ1-5; 10 nucleotides line up with TRBD1. The CDR3 extends over 14 amino acids. Trimming took 4 bases from V and 2 from J; bases not matched to a gene: 2. Per germline, CDR1 SQVTM and CDR2 ANQGSEA. CDR3 DNA: TGCAGCGTTGCGACAGGGGGCCGCAATCAGCCCCAGCATTTT. Protein: CSVATGGRNQPQHF.